The 28 T cell receptor beta chains below all came from one sample that was sequenced in a study of blood T cell repertoires in COVID-19. Libraries were prepared by immunoSEQ multiplex PCR; TCRdb keeps only in-frame clonotypes and omits some of them. The data hold over 400,000 clones, with approximately 90% observed a single time. The sample consisted of PBMCs or T cells enriched from blood (not recorded which). The receptor source for this set is a woman aged 60-75 years who had recovered from COVID-19.

The rearrangement joins TRBV2 to TRBJ1-5; 8 nucleotides line up with TRBD1. Germline lookup yields CDR1 SNHLY and CDR2 FYNNEI. Trimming took 6 bases from V and 0 from J; bases not matched to a gene: 4. CDR3 length equals 15 residues. CDR3 nucleotides: TGTGCCAGCAGGGCAGGGGGCAATAGCAATCAGCCCCAGCATTTT. It specifies CASRAGGNSNQPQHF.

The rearrangement joins TRBV19 to TRBJ1-4; D is unresolved. V lost 0 bases and J lost 12, with 11 bases in between. Germline lookup yields CDR1 LNHDA and CDR2 SQIVND (reference sequence). This CDR3 spans 13 amino acids. The CDR3 is CASSIDFISQLFF. The CDR3, as DNA: TGTGCCAGTAGTATAGACTTTATTAGTCAACTGTTTTTT.

The chain has TRBV5-1 and TRBJ2-1; D unresolved. Germline assignment: CDR1 SGHRS and CDR2 YFSETQ. V lost 6 bases and J lost 3, with 10 bases in between. The CDR3 covers 13 residues. The DNA of the CDR3 is TGCGCCAGCAATGAGGAACGCTACAATGAGCAGTTCTTC. It encodes CASNEERYNEQFF.

The genes are TRBV6-2 or TRBV6-3 and TRBJ1-1; 7 bases map to TRBD1. Per germline, CDR1 MNHEY and CDR2 SVGEGT. The length of the CDR3 is 16 residues. Trimming cost V 2 bases and J 1 base; bases outside gene matches: 7. CDR3 sequence (DNA): TGTGCCAGCAGTTACAAGGCAGGGGGTGCGAACACTGAAGCTTTCTTT. This codes for CASSYKAGGANTEAFF.

The chain employs TRBV19 and TRBJ2-6; TRBD1 is a possible D gene (6 bases). CDR3 length: 19 amino acids. Germline lookup yields CDR1 LNHDA and CDR2 SQIVND (reference sequence). V was trimmed by 7 bases and J by 3 bases, leaving 25 bases between them. In DNA form, the CDR3 reads TGTGCCAGTACCCAAGTCGGGACACGGATATGGAGTGGGGCCAACGTCCTGACTTTC. It yields the protein CASTQVGTRIWSGANVLTF.

CDR3: CASSFPDTEAFF. The CDR3 region has the DNA TGTGCCAGCAGCTTTCCCGACACTGAAGCTTTCTTT. The V call is TRBV13, the J call TRBJ1-1; D call uncertain. The CDR3 contains 12 residues. The germline gives CDR1 PRHDT, CDR2 FYEKMQ (reference sequence). V dropped 3 bases and J dropped 3 bases, with 5 bases sitting between them. The variable domain in full, completed from reference TRBV13 and TRBJ1-1, reads AAGVIQSPRHLIKEKRETATLKCYPIPRHDTVYWYQQGPGQDPQFLISFYEKMQSDKGSIPDRFSAQQFSDYHSELNMSSLELGDSALYFCASSFPDTEAFFGQGTRLTVV.

This clone has just one count. The chain carries TRBV5-6 and TRBJ2-2; possible D gene TRBD1, 6 bases. The CDR3 contains 19 residues. Per the germline V gene, CDR1 is SGHDT and CDR2 is YYEEEE. V lost 3 bases and J lost 3, with 24 bases in between. The DNA for the CDR3 is TGTGCCAGCAGCTCAATGCGTCTTAGATTTAACAGGGACACCGGGGAGCTGTTTTTT. This sequence encodes CASSSMRLRFNRDTGELFF.

This clone showed up just once. The chain couples TRBV6-5 to TRBJ1-6; D not certain. This CDR3 contains 15 residues. Trimming left V 5 bases short and J 7 bases short, with 15 bases between. Germline V CDR1 and CDR2: MNHEY, SVGAGI. The CDR3 is CASSPRTGGNSPLHF. The CDR3 DNA reads as TGTGCCAGCAGTCCCAGGACGGGCGGGAATTCACCCCTCCACTTT.

This clone was picked up one time. This rearrangement joins TRBV19 to TRBJ2-3; D is uncertain. Trimming removed 5 bases at V and 3 bases at J, with 12 bases between. CDR1 is LNHDA and CDR2 is SQIVND in the germline V gene (reference sequence). This CDR3 contains 14 residues. The CDR3 region has the DNA TGTGCCAGTAGTTCTTCCCTATCAACAGATACGCAGTATTTT. Translated, it gives CASSSSLSTDTQYF.

V and J are TRBV7-6 and TRBJ1-2, with 7 bases matching TRBD1. This CDR3 is 17 amino acids long. CDR1 is SGHVS and CDR2 is FNYEAQ in the germline V gene. V trimming: 3 bases; J trimming: 6 bases; junction bases outside the gene matches: 16. The DNA for the CDR3 is TGTGCCAGCAGCTTTGACGGGACAGCGACGCGTGGTGATGGCTACACCTTC. Translated, it gives CASSFDGTATRGDGYTF.

In the case of this clone: Other DNA sequences in this specimen translate into the identical CDR3. V gene TRBV18 combines with J gene TRBJ1-1; D is perhaps TRBD1 (6 bases). Germline values: CDR1 KGHSH, CDR2 LQKENI. CDR3 length equals 14 residues. Trimming took off 3 bases at V and 0 bases at J, with 8 bases between the two ends. CDR3 region: CASSPTGLNTEAFF. In DNA form, the CDR3 reads TGTGCCAGCTCACCTACAGGGTTGAACACTGAAGCTTTCTTT.

This sequence joins TRBV10-3 and TRBJ2-1; 13 bases fit TRBD2. Per the germline V gene, CDR1 is ENHRY and CDR2 is SYGVKD. The V gene end was trimmed by 5 bases and the J gene end by 1 base; junction bases not matched to a gene: 2. The CDR3 has 16 amino acids. The CDR3: CAISWTSGGSYNEQFF. The CDR3, as DNA: TGTGCCATCAGTTGGACTAGCGGGGGTTCCTACAATGAGCAGTTCTTC.

The chain carries TRBV5-4 and TRBJ2-4, with TRBD2 matching 9 bases. V was clipped by 2 bases and J by 4 bases; unmatched bases: 4. CDR3 length: 15 residues. Germline V gene lookup returns CDR1 SGHNT and CDR2 YYREEE (reference sequence). CDR3 protein: CASSFGGGDKNIQYF. The CDR3 region has the DNA TGTGCCAGCAGCTTCGGCGGGGGGGATAAAAACATTCAGTACTTC.

This chain connects TRBV4-2 to TRBJ2-2; a weak D match, TRBD2 (6 bases). The V and J ends lost 1 base and 4 bases respectively, with 13 bases between them. From germline, CDR1 is LGHNA and CDR2 YNFKEQ. This CDR3 is 16 amino acids long. DNA of the CDR3: TGTGCCAGCAGCCAAGCACTAGCTGGCGGCACCGGGGAGCTGTTTTTT. Translating it yields CASSQALAGGTGELFF.

The chain recombines TRBV7-9 with TRBJ1-2; 12 positions match TRBD1. Losses at the gene ends were 5 bases for V and 0 bases for J; bases not matched to a gene: 10. CDR1 SEHNR and CDR2 FQNEAQ come from the germline V gene (reference sequence). CDR3 size: 18 residues. In nucleotides, the CDR3 is TGTGCCAGCAGCACCTTCTCCGGGACAGGGGGCGCTAACTATGGCTACACCTTC. Translating it yields CASSTFSGTGGANYGYTF.

The chain is built from TRBV3-1 (or the pseudogene TRBV3-2) and TRBJ2-7; TRBD2 might be the D (5 bases). The CDR3 is 16 amino acids. Germline V gene data show CDR1 as LGHDT and CDR2 as YNNKEL (reference sequence). Trimming shortened V by 5 bases and J by 3 bases, and 20 bases separated the two germline ends. The CDR3 loop is CASSFPDVLRDYEQYF. Written as DNA, the CDR3 is TGTGCCAGCAGCTTTCCAGACGTCCTGAGGGACTACGAGCAGTACTTC.

This chain joins TRBV3-1 (or the pseudogene TRBV3-2) and TRBJ2-2; D not resolved. The CDR3 consists of 15 residues. Deletions cut 5 bases from V and 4 bases from J, with 14 bases between. Per germline, CDR1 LGHDT and CDR2 YNNKEL (reference sequence). DNA for the CDR3: TGTGCCAGCAGCTCTCGACTTTCCCTCACCGGGGAGCTGTTTTTT. This codes for CASSSRLSLTGELFF.

This clone was found once. The chain combines TRBV2 with TRBJ2-3, with TRBD2 as a possible D gene (5 bases). The CDR3 spans 15 residues. V lost 3 bases and J 1 base, leaving 11 bases between the germline ends. Germline loops: CDR1 SNHLY, CDR2 FYNNEI. The CDR3 DNA is TGTGCCAGCAGTGACGAAGCGGAGCGCACAGATACGCAGTATTTT. Its protein product is CASSDEAERTDTQYF.

The V gene is TRBV19, the J gene TRBJ1-2; TRBD1 matches 7 bases. Germline V gives CDR1 LNHDA, CDR2 SQIVND (reference sequence). After removal of 7 bases from V and 8 bases from J, the junction contained 19 bases not matched to a gene. CDR3 length: 16 residues. The CDR3 DNA sequence: TGTGCCAGTACCACCGGGACAGAATATCATGGGGTAGGCTACACCTTC. It encodes CASTTGTEYHGVGYTF.

The chain carries TRBV6-6 and TRBJ2-1; TRBD2 might be the D (5 bases). Germline values: CDR1 MNHNY, CDR2 SVGAGI (reference sequence). Trimming took off 1 base at V and 2 bases at J, with 9 bases between the two ends. This CDR3 has 15 amino acids. The CDR3 reads CASSYYPGTYNEQFF. CDR3 DNA: TGTGCCAGCAGTTACTATCCGGGGACCTACAATGAGCAGTTCTTC.

The chain couples TRBV18 to TRBJ2-1; 11 bases are a match to TRBD2. The CDR3 is made up of 18 amino acids. V lost 3 bases to trimming and J lost 2 bases; unmatched junction nucleotides: 9. The germline V gene has CDR1 KGHSH and CDR2 LQKENI. The CDR3: CASSPLAGGPGTYNEQFF. The CDR3, as DNA: TGTGCCAGCTCACCTTTAGCGGGGGGGCCGGGAACCTACAATGAGCAGTTCTTC.

The CDR3 bases are TGTGCCAGCAGCCCCGGTTACGAGCAGTTCTTC. Encoded protein: CASSPGYEQFF. The rearrangement uses TRBV7-8 and TRBJ2-1; D is ambiguous. The CDR3 extends over 11 amino acids. CDR1 and CDR2 from the germline V gene are SGHVS and FQNEAQ. V lost 5 bases, J lost 10 bases, and 9 bases lay in between.

The chain employs TRBV6-4 and TRBJ2-1, with a weak D call TRBD1 (6 bases). This CDR3 is 15 amino acids long. V lost 5 bases, J lost 2 bases, and 13 bases lay in between. Germline lookup yields CDR1 MRHNA and CDR2 SNTAGT. DNA for the CDR3: TGTGCCAGCAGTCCAGGGGTTTCGACCTACAATGAGCAGTTCTTC. Amino acid sequence: CASSPGVSTYNEQFF.

The CDR3 loop reads CASSLVGTPYGYTF. The CDR3 DNA reads TGTGCCAGCAGCTTGGTTGGGACACCCTATGGCTACACCTTC. This chain joins TRBV5-5 and TRBJ1-2, with D maybe TRBD1 (6 bases). This CDR3 region has 14 residues. Deletions cut 0 bases from V and 4 bases from J, with 10 bases between. The V gene's germline CDR1 is SGHKS and CDR2 YYEKEE (reference sequence).

The rearrangement uses TRBV6-5 and TRBJ1-2; 10 nucleotides agree with TRBD1. V dropped 8 bases and J dropped 4; count of bases not matched to a gene: 10. The CDR3 length is 15 residues. Per germline, CDR1 MNHEY and CDR2 SVGAGI. The DNA for the CDR3 is TGTGCCAGCTCACAGGGGACAGGGGAATCCTATGGCTACACCTTC. This sequence encodes CASSQGTGESYGYTF.

The gene calls are TRBV7-9 and TRBJ2-7; a possible D gene is TRBD2 (6 bases). CDR1 and CDR2 (germline): SEHNR, FQNEAQ (reference sequence). V was trimmed by 5 bases and J by 2 bases, leaving 10 bases between them. The CDR3 has 13 residues. The CDR3 DNA follows: TGTGCCAGCAGCCCCCCGGGAGCCTACGAGCAGTACTTC. This gives the protein CASSPPGAYEQYF.

The CDR3 here is CASSEYRGIATNEKLFF. The CDR3 DNA reads as TGTGCCAGCAGTGAGTACAGAGGGATTGCAACTAATGAAAAACTGTTTTTT. The gene calls are TRBV2 and TRBJ1-4; D is unresolved. The CDR3 consists of 17 residues. The V end lost 3 bases, the J end lost 0 bases, and 14 bases lay between the germline ends. Germline lookup yields CDR1 SNHLY and CDR2 FYNNEI.

This clone showed up just once. The rearrangement joins TRBV27 to TRBJ1-1; possible D gene TRBD1, 5 bases. Germline-derived CDR1 and CDR2 are MNHEY and SMNVEV (reference sequence). V was pared by 0 bases and J by 3 bases, with 5 bases between. The CDR3 is 13 amino acids. The CDR3, as DNA: TGTGCCAGCAGTTTATCCAGGGACACTGAAGCTTTCTTT. As protein: CASSLSRDTEAFF.